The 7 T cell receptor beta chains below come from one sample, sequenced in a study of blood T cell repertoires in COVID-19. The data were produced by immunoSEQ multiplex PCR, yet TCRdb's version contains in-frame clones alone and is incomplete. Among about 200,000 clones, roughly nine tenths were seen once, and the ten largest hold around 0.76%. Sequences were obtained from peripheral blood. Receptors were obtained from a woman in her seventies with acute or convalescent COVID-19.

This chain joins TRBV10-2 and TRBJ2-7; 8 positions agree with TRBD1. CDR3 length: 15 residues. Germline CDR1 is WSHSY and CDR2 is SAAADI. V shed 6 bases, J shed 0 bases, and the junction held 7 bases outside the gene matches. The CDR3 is CASRGGTGSSYEQYF. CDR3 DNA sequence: TGCGCCAGCAGGGGTGGGACAGGATCCTCCTACGAGCAGTACTTC.

The CDR3 nucleotides are TGTGCCATCAGTGAGGTAGGGACAGGGATAAATCAGCCCCAGCATTTT. Its protein product is CAISEVGTGINQPQHF. This chain links TRBV10-3 with TRBJ1-5, with 9 bases matching TRBD1. From germline, CDR1 is ENHRY and CDR2 SYGVKD. Germline trimming cut 2 bases from V and 4 bases from J; bases unmatched to any gene: 6. This CDR3 is 16 amino acids long.

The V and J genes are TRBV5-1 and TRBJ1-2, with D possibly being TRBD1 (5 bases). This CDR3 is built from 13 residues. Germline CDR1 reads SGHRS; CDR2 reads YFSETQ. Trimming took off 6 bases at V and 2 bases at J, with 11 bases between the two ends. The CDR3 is CASTPSGNYGYTF. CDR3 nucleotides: TGCGCCAGCACCCCCTCAGGGAACTATGGCTACACCTTC.

The CDR3 here is CSVVSTSSGGSTDTQYF. Written as DNA, the CDR3 is TGCAGCGTTGTTTCAACGTCTAGCGGGGGGAGCACAGATACGCAGTATTTT. The genes are TRBV29-1 and TRBJ2-3, with TRBD2 matching 11 bases. CDR3 size: 17 residues. V dropped 4 bases and J dropped 0; count of bases not matched to a gene: 9. Germline V gives CDR1 SQVTM, CDR2 ANQGSEA.

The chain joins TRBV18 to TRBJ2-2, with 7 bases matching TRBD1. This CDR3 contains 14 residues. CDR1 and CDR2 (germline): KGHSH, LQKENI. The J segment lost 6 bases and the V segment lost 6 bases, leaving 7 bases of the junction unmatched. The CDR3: CASSRLDRAGELFF. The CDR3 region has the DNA TGTGCCAGCTCCCGACTTGACAGGGCCGGGGAGCTGTTTTTT.

The CDR3: CASSLGQGANTIYF. CDR3 coding DNA: TGTGCCAGCAGCCTAGGACAGGGAGCAAACACCATATATTTT. The rearrangement links TRBV6-6 to TRBJ1-3, with 8 bases identical to TRBD1. Germline CDR1 and CDR2: MNHNY and SVGAGI (reference sequence). The CDR3 spans 14 residues. J gave up 6 bases and V 6 bases, and 7 bases lay outside the gene matches.

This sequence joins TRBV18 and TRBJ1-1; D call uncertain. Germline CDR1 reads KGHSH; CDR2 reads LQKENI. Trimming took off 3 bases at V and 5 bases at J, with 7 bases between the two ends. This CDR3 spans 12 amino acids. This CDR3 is CASSPPATEAFF. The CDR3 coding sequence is TGTGCCAGCTCACCCCCAGCGACTGAAGCTTTCTTT.